The rows below give T cell receptor beta chains drawn from one sample of a study of blood T cell repertoires in COVID-19. Method: immunoSEQ multiplex PCR; TCRdb's copy keeps in-frame clones and lacks some. The table has 110,000 to 150,000 clones, about nine tenths seen once. The sample taken for sequencing was PBMCs or T cells enriched from blood (not recorded which). Receptors were obtained from a man aged 60-69 years who had recovered from COVID-19. CDR3s include the opening cysteine and the closing phenylalanine or tryptophan.

v_call: TRBV2
cdr3_aa: CASSEGTSNQPQHF

v_call: TRBV7-8
cdr3_aa: CASSYRPGSSGANVLTF

v_call: TRBV2
cdr3_aa: CASTYGGTANEKLFF

v_call: TRBV27
cdr3_aa: CASSFRREAIGKLFF

v_call: TRBV21-1
cdr3_aa: CASPRHLRSQETQYF

v_call: TRBV7-7
cdr3_aa: CASSLEPRRTDTQYF

v_call: TRBV4-1
cdr3_aa: CASSRSGGGDTEAFF

v_call: TRBV5-4
cdr3_aa: CASTGTDTQYF

v_call: TRBV5-8
cdr3_aa: CASSPIRGGYGYTF

v_call: TRBV28
cdr3_aa: CASSFRGATGNTIYF

v_call: TRBV5-4
cdr3_aa: CASSETGIGYGYTF

v_call: TRBV5-4
cdr3_aa: CASSLGREQGIREKLFF

v_call: TRBV5-6
cdr3_aa: CASSLRDRGRLGYGYTF

v_call: TRBV7-6
cdr3_aa: CASSRGQVHISNQPQHF

v_call: TRBV7-3
cdr3_aa: CASSAVRGAHEQFF

v_call: TRBV2
cdr3_aa: CASSVAAYNEQFF

v_call: TRBV6-5
cdr3_aa: CASIAGGQGDNEQFF

v_call: TRBV25-1
cdr3_aa: CASTGLTGELFF

v_call: TRBV5-4
cdr3_aa: CASSFGLTNTEAFF

v_call: TRBV6-2/TRBV6-3
cdr3_aa: CASSDPAGHSNQPQHF

v_call: TRBV4-1
cdr3_aa: CASSQGSRGPFYGYTF

v_call: TRBV18
cdr3_aa: CASSPKRLAGTTNTGELFF

v_call: TRBV27
cdr3_aa: CASSLDRVAGYTF

v_call: TRBV5-8
cdr3_aa: CASSLGLAGVNEQYF

v_call: TRBV6-2/TRBV6-3
cdr3_aa: CASSRGLAEETQYF